The rows below give T cell receptor beta chains drawn from one sample of a study of blood T cell repertoires in COVID-19. The data were produced by immunoSEQ multiplex PCR, yet TCRdb's version contains in-frame clones alone and is incomplete. The sample includes approximately 73,000 clones, around nine tenths of them seen just once. The sequencing sample was made of peripheral blood. These receptor sequences come from a woman aged 60 to 75 with acute or convalescent COVID-19. CDR3s include the opening cysteine and the closing phenylalanine or tryptophan. Fields, in order: J gene, D gene, clone size, V gene, CDR3 protein, CDR3 DNA. D genes are given only for firm matches. Clone sizes are given selectively: once, few, many, or a class where the clone is expanded.

j_gene: TRBJ2-7; d_gene: NA; abundance: NA; v_gene: TRBV19; CDR3aa: CASSKDSDGAYEQYF; CDR3nt: TGTGCCAGTAGTAAGGACAGTGATGGTGCCTACGAGCAGTACTTC
j_gene: TRBJ1-1; d_gene: TRBD1; abundance: once; v_gene: TRBV12-3/TRBV12-4; CDR3aa: CASSRGQVTEAFF; CDR3nt: TGTGCCAGCAGCCGTGGACAGGTGACTGAAGCTTTCTTT
j_gene: TRBJ2-3; d_gene: NA; abundance: NA; v_gene: TRBV27; CDR3aa: CASSLAWETDTQYF; CDR3nt: TGTGCCAGCAGTTTAGCTTGGGAGACGGATACGCAGTATTTT
j_gene: TRBJ1-4; d_gene: TRBD1; abundance: NA; v_gene: TRBV15; CDR3aa: CATSRDMTGGSAGNEKLFF; CDR3nt: TGTGCCACCAGCAGAGATATGACAGGGGGCTCAGCAGGAAATGAAAAACTGTTTTTT
j_gene: TRBJ1-2; d_gene: NA; abundance: NA; v_gene: TRBV7-2; CDR3aa: CASSLFVGRADYGYTF; CDR3nt: TGTGCCAGCAGCTTATTTGTGGGCAGGGCCGACTATGGCTACACCTTC
j_gene: TRBJ2-1; d_gene: NA; abundance: NA; v_gene: TRBV11-1; CDR3aa: CASSPMVRDNEQFF; CDR3nt: TGTGCCAGCAGCCCAATGGTCAGGGACAATGAGCAGTTCTTC
j_gene: TRBJ2-1; d_gene: TRBD2; abundance: NA; v_gene: TRBV19; CDR3aa: CASRIGLAGGYEQFF; CDR3nt: TGTGCCAGCCGAATCGGACTAGCGGGAGGATATGAGCAGTTCTTC
j_gene: TRBJ1-5; d_gene: NA; abundance: NA; v_gene: TRBV6-1; CDR3aa: CASSENGSAGRDNQPQHF; CDR3nt: TGTGCCAGCAGTGAAAACGGCTCGGCAGGAAGAGACAATCAGCCCCAGCATTTT
j_gene: TRBJ1-2; d_gene: NA; abundance: NA; v_gene: TRBV3-1/TRBV3-2; CDR3aa: CASSSGSSGYGYTF; CDR3nt: TGTGCCAGCAGTTCCGGGAGTTCGGGATATGGCTACACCTTC
j_gene: TRBJ2-7; d_gene: TRBD1; abundance: NA; v_gene: TRBV3-1/TRBV3-2; CDR3aa: CASSSIGGTGGSYEQYF; CDR3nt: TGTGCCAGCAGCTCCATCGGAGGGACAGGGGGCTCCTACGAGCAGTACTTC
j_gene: TRBJ2-7; d_gene: TRBD1; abundance: NA; v_gene: TRBV6-5; CDR3aa: CATLRGIPYEQYF; CDR3nt: TGTGCCACCCTCAGGGGGATCCCCTACGAGCAGTACTTC
j_gene: TRBJ1-1; d_gene: NA; abundance: NA; v_gene: TRBV11-2; CDR3aa: CASNQRLYMNTEAFF; CDR3nt: TGTGCCAGCAACCAAAGACTGTACATGAACACTGAAGCTTTCTTT
j_gene: TRBJ2-2; d_gene: NA; abundance: NA; v_gene: TRBV18; CDR3aa: CASSNGPRGTGELFF; CDR3nt: TGTGCCAGCTCAAACGGACCCAGGGGAACCGGGGAGCTGTTTTTT
j_gene: TRBJ1-6; d_gene: TRBD1; abundance: NA; v_gene: TRBV7-2; CDR3aa: CASSTRQGHAPLHF; CDR3nt: TGTGCCAGCAGCACTCGACAGGGCCATGCACCCCTCCACTTT
j_gene: TRBJ2-4; d_gene: NA; abundance: NA; v_gene: TRBV18; CDR3aa: CASSPAVQNIQYF; CDR3nt: TGTGCCAGCTCACCAGCGGTCCAAAACATTCAGTACTTC
j_gene: TRBJ1-3; d_gene: TRBD1; abundance: NA; v_gene: TRBV7-2; CDR3aa: CASSLGQGGNTIYF; CDR3nt: TGTGCCAGCAGCCTGGGACAGGGTGGAAACACCATATATTTT